The clone carrying this TCR beta chain was observed a single time. Antigen unknown. This entry comes from a study of shared clonotypes between healthy human individuals. Across the study: Each donor's CD4 naive and CD4 memory cells filled three plates apiece, CD8 naive two, and CD8 memory one. Study conclusions and caveats: An anticipated effect of sequencing depth on clonotype sharing among donors was recognized.

Germline V gene data show CDR1 as LGHNA and CDR2 as YSLEER. The V gene lost 4 bases and the J gene lost 1 base, with 7 bases spanning the gap. The CDR3 is 13 amino acids. Profiled with immunoSEQ multiplex PCR; TCRdb holds only in-frame clones, not every one. The repertoire has 2 million to 3 million clones, over 85% of them found once; the top ten carry roughly 0.39%. All the donors were Caucasian adults who lived in Nashville, Tennessee. Memory CD4+ cells were the fraction left after CD45RA+ naive selection. This clonotype was obtained from a man younger than 35 in good health. Some clones in this sample may be carry-over from other donors' samples. The sample was naive CD4+ T cells from PBMCs. Indicated subset: CD45RA+ positively selected. The V gene is TRBV4-3, the J gene TRBJ2-5; D uncertain. CDR3 protein: CASSRGIQETQYF. Here the CDR3 DNA reads TGCGCCAGCAGCCGCGGCATCCAAGAGACCCAGTACTTC.